The 6 T cell receptor delta chains below were found in one sample sequenced in a study of γδ T cells in repeated Plasmodium falciparum infection. TCRdb redid clone calling on the multiplex PCR reads using CATT. The table lists tens of thousands of delta-chain clones, more than 1.5% of them singletons, with about 24% in the top ten. Vgamma9/Vdelta2+ and Vdelta2-negative gammadelta T cells were flow-sorted from PBMC for bulk sequencing. Sequencing was carried out using gamma-delta T cells from blood. All receptors come from a pool of human donors (malaria-infected and uninfected, not separated).

This clone has at least ten counts. The protein recorded in TCRdb matches a much larger clone and deviates from this DNA's translation at residue 5, suggesting a read error; the protein here is obtained by translating the DNA. The chain recombines TRDV1 with TRDJ1; D perhaps matches TRDD3 (6 bases). The germline gives CDR1 TSWWSYY, CDR2 QGS. V was clipped by 5 bases and J by 3 bases, with 7 bases between them. There are 12 residues in the CDR3. The CDR3 DNA reads TGTGCTCTTGGGTTGGGGGCCGATAAACTCATCTTT. Translated: CALGLGADKLIF.

The sample holds a few counts of this clone. Translating this DNA gives a protein that differs at residue 9 from the TCRdb one, which belongs to a much larger clone; a read error is likely, and the protein shown is this translation. The chain joins TRDV3 to TRDJ1; 9 nucleotides line up with TRDD3. This CDR3 region has 14 residues. Germline loops: CDR1 TVYSNPD, CDR2 GDNSRS (reference sequence). The junction had 9 bases not matched to a gene; V was cut back by 2 bases and J by 5 bases. The CDR3 sequence is CAFAVGIRGDKLIF. As DNA, the CDR3 is TGTGCCTTTGCTGTGGGGATACGAGGTGATAAACTCATCTTT.

This clone occurred a few times. TCRdb assigns this DNA the protein of a much larger clone, which departs from its translation at residue 8; this likely reflects a read error, and the protein shown comes from translating the DNA. The CDR3 nucleotides read TGTGCTACGCTCAAAACCGTTACCCTACCGGGCTGGTGCCCATACACCGATAAACTCATCTTT. Residues: CATLKTVTLPGWCPYTDKLIF. The chain carries TRDV3 and TRDJ1; TRDD2 might be the D (5 bases). CDR1 is TVYSNPD and CDR2 is GDNSRS in the germline V gene (reference sequence). This CDR3 is built from 21 residues.

This clone was observed at least ten times. This DNA's translation differs at residue 12 from TCRdb's protein, which comes from a much larger clone; a read error is likely, and the protein shown is translated from the DNA. The V gene reported is TRDV2; the J gene is uncalled; the table's D call, TRDD3, has no DNA check behind it. This CDR3 region has 14 residues. In germline, CDR1 is GEAIGNYY, CDR2 EKD. CDR3 loop: CACDTLGLADKPIF. CDR3 in DNA: TGTGCCTGTGACACCTTGGGGCTCGCCGATAAACCCATCTTT.

This clone has a handful of counts. TCRdb pairs this DNA with a much larger clone's protein that differs at residue 11, likely a read error; the protein shown was translated from the DNA. No J gene was assigned, while the V gene was called as TRDV2; the table's D call, TRDD3, has no DNA check behind it. CDR1 and CDR2 from the germline V gene are GEAIGNYY and EKD. This CDR3 has 14 residues. CDR3 protein: CACDKVGVVDNLIF. The CDR3 DNA follows: TGTGCCTGTGACAAGGTAGGGGTCGTCGATAACCTCATCTTT.

About this clone: This DNA's translation differs at residue 11 from TCRdb's protein, which comes from a much larger clone; a read error is likely, and the protein shown is translated from the DNA. The V call is TRDV1, the J call TRDJ1; a possible D gene is TRDD3 (6 bases). The J gene, left out of TCRdb, was set here by checking the DNA against germline. V gave up 3 bases and J gave up 1 base, with 27 bases separating them. This CDR3 has 20 amino acids. The germline V gene has CDR1 TSWWSYY and CDR2 QGS. The CDR3 nucleotides are TGTGCTCTTGGGGAGCGGCTCCCGTACTGGGAACCTTACCGCACCGATAAACTCATCTTT. It codes for CALGERLPYWEPYRTDKLIF.